The 5 T cell receptor beta chains below come from one sample, sequenced in a study of cytomegalovirus exposure and HLA in healthy donors. Researchers ran the PCR with 60 Vbeta and 13 Jbeta primers. Here immunoSEQ multiplex PCR was the method, and the copy in TCRdb shows in-frame clones only, minus some. The data show 150,000 to 190,000 clones, less than 85% seen once. Sequenced material: PBMCs. These receptors all stem from a woman aged 45 to 65 in good health and CMV-seropositive.

The chain joins TRBV9 to TRBJ2-7; TRBD2 aligns across 8 bases. The V segment lost 0 bases and the J segment 3 bases; nucleotides outside the gene matches: 11. The CDR3 contains 17 residues. CDR1 is SGDLS and CDR2 is YYNGEE in the germline V gene. Here the CDR3 DNA reads TGTGCCAGCAGCGTAGCTCCCTCCTCGCGGGGGGTCTACGAGCAGTACTTC. This gives the protein CASSVAPSSRGVYEQYF.

The J gene is TRBJ2-2, the V gene TRBV19; tentative D call: TRBD2 (6 bases). Germline lookup yields CDR1 LNHDA and CDR2 SQIVND (reference sequence). The CDR3 is made up of 13 amino acids. The ends were cut back, 4 bases at V and 7 bases at J, with 10 bases in the middle. The CDR3 DNA is TGTGCCAGTAGTAGGGGGGAAGTCGGGGAGCTGTTTTTT. Protein product: CASSRGEVGELFF. The full variable domain, rest sourced from reference TRBV19 and TRBJ2-2, is DGGITQSPKYLFRKEGQNVTLSCEQNLNHDAMYWYRQDPGQGLRLIYYSQIVNDFQKGDIAEGYSVSREKKESFPLTVTSAQKNPTAFYLCASSRGEVGELFFGEGSRLTVL.

V and J are TRBV6-4 and TRBJ2-3; 8 positions match TRBD2. The CDR3 has 15 amino acids. Germline V CDR1 and CDR2: MRHNA, SNTAGT. Trimming at V came to 7 bases and at J to 1 base, leaving 7 bases not matched to a gene. The CDR3 nucleotides read TGTGCCAGCACTCTGCGGGGGGTCCGCACAGATACGCAGTATTTT. Its protein is CASTLRGVRTDTQYF.

This clone is a singleton in its sample. This sequence joins TRBV6-1 and TRBJ1-1; D unclear. The V end lost 7 bases, the J end lost 7 bases, and 10 bases lay between the germline ends. This CDR3 spans 11 amino acids. Germline assignment: CDR1 MNHNS and CDR2 SASEGT. CDR3: CASTEGNEAFF. CDR3 nucleotides: TGTGCCAGCACGGAGGGCAATGAAGCTTTCTTT.

The chain combines TRBV5-6 with TRBJ2-3; a possible D gene is TRBD1 (6 bases). Trimming cost V 2 bases and J 2 bases, with 15 bases left between them. Germline V gene sequence: CDR1 SGHDT, CDR2 YYEEEE. CDR3 length: 16 residues. The CDR3 nucleotides read TGTGCCAGCAGCTTCAGGATGACAGGTCTCACAGATACGCAGTATTTT. As protein: CASSFRMTGLTDTQYF.